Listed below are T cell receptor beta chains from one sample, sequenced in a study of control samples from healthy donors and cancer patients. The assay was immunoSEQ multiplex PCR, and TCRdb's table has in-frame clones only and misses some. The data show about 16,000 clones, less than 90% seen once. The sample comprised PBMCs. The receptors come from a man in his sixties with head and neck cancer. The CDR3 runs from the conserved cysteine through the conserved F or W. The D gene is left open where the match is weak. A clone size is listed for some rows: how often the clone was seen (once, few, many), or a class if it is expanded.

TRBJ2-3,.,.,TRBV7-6,TGTGCCAGCAGCCAACAAGGACAAAATCCGGGTACGCAGTATTTT,CASSQQGQNPGTQYF
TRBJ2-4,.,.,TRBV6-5,TGTGCCAGCACCCAGAGGTCAGGGTTGGACATTCAGTACTTC,CASTQRSGLDIQYF
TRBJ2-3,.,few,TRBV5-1,TGCGCCAGCAGCTTGGGGACTAGCACAGATACGCAGTATTTT,CASSLGTSTDTQYF
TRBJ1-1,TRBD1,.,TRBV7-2,TGTGCCAGCAGCTTAGGGGGGACAGGGGCCATGAACACTGAAGCTTTCTTT,CASSLGGTGAMNTEAFF
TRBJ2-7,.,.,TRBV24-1,TGTGCCACCAGTGAAGGACACATGCCCCCCCCCTACGAGCAGTACTTC,CATSEGHMPPPYEQYF
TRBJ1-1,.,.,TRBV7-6,TGTGCCAGCAGCTTAGGGCAGGCGCGCTACACTGAAGCTTTCTTT,CASSLGQARYTEAFF
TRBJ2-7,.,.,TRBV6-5,TGTGCCAGCAGGGCCCTGCAAAGCTCCTACGAGCAGTACTTC,CASRALQSSYEQYF
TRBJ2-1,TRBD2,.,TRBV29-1,TGCAGCGTTGAAGGTTTCCAGCGGGGGTACTCCTACAATGAGCAGTTCTTC,CSVEGFQRGYSYNEQFF
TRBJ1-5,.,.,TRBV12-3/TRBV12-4,TGTGCCAGCAGTTTAGGCTTGGGTCAGCCCCAGCATTTT,CASSLGLGQPQHF
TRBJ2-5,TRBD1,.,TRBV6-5,TGTGCCAGCACCGCGGACAGGGGGCGTCGGGAGACCCAGTACTTC,CASTADRGRRETQYF
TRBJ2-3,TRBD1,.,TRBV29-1,TGCAGCGTCGAATCAAACAGGGGCCCGGGCACAGATACGCAGTATTTT,CSVESNRGPGTDTQYF
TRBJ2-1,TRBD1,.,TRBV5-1,TGCGCCAGCAGCTTGGGGGACAGGGTGGTCAATGAGCAGTTCTTC,CASSLGDRVVNEQFF
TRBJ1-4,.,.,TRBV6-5,TGTGCCACCGGCTGGAGGATAACTAATGAAAAACTGTTTTTT,CATGWRITNEKLFF
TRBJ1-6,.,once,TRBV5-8,TGTGCCAGCAGCTTTGGTTGGCCTGACAGGACGAAGCGCGATAATTCACCCCTCCACTTT,CASSFGWPDRTKRDNSPLHF
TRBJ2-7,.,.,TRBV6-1,TGTGCCAGCAGTGAAACGGACAGATACGAGCAGTACTTC,CASSETDRYEQYF
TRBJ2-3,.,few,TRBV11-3,TGTGCCAGCAGCTTAGGGCAGGGGGATACGCAGTATTTT,CASSLGQGDTQYF
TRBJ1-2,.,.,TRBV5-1,TGCGCCAGCAGCTTGGAGTTGGCAGGGGATGGCTACACCTTC,CASSLELAGDGYTF
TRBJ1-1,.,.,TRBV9,TGTGCCAGCTTGAGACGGGGCACTGAAGCTTTCTTT,CASLRRGTEAFF
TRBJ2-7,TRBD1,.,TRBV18,TGTGCCAGCTCACCGCCCACAGGGGCGATTCTGTACGAGCAGTACTTC,CASSPPTGAILYEQYF
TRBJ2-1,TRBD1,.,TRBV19,TGTGCCACAGCGGGACAGGGATACAATGAGCAGTTCTTC,CATAGQGYNEQFF
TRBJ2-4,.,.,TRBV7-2,TGTGCCAGCGGGTCCCGTCGGGCGGCTCGAAACATTCAGTACTTC,CASGSRRAARNIQYF
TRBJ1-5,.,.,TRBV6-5,TGTGCCAGCAGTTACGACCCGGGAGGATCCCAGCATTTT,CASSYDPGGSQHF
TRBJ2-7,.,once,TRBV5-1,TGCGCCAGCAGCGCAGGGACATCTAACGAGCAGTACTTC,CASSAGTSNEQYF
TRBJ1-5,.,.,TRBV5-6,TGTGCCAGCAGCGACGCGGGATTGGGCAATCAGCCCCAGCATTTT,CASSDAGLGNQPQHF
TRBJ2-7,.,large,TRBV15,TGTGCCACCAGCAGAGATCTCGGACCCACCTACGAGCAGTACTTC,CATSRDLGPTYEQYF
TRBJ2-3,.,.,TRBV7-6,TGTGCCAGCAGCTTAGCCCTCCATCCCAGGGATACGCAGTATTTT,CASSLALHPRDTQYF
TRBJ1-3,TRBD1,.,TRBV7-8,TGTGCCAGCAGCGCCAGACAGGGAGGCTCTGGAAACACCATATATTTT,CASSARQGGSGNTIYF
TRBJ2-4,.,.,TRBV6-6,TGTGCCAGCAGTCAGGACAGCCCTAACATTCAGTACTTC,CASSQDSPNIQYF
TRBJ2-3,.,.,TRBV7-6,TGTGCCAGCAGCTTAGCGCTCCGGGGCGCAGATACGCAGTATTTT,CASSLALRGADTQYF